The 10 T cell receptor beta chains presented below share a single source sample, sequenced in a study of blood T cell repertoires in COVID-19. TCRdb's copy holds only in-frame clones and misses some; the assay was immunoSEQ multiplex PCR. Here the sample spans 100,000 to 150,000 clones, 80% to 90% being singletons. The sequencing input was peripheral blood. These receptors were taken from a woman in her 70s with acute or convalescent COVID-19.

The V gene is TRBV7-9, the J gene TRBJ1-1; no clear D gene. Trimming left V 5 bases short and J 7 bases short, with 8 bases between. Germline V gene sequence: CDR1 SEHNR, CDR2 FQNEAQ (reference sequence). CDR3 size: 11 residues. Here the CDR3 DNA reads TGTGCCAGCAGCCGTCTAAATGAAGCTTTCTTT. Protein: CASSRLNEAFF.

This chain links TRBV18 with TRBJ1-2; D might be TRBD1 (5 bases). Trimming removed 4 bases at V and 7 bases at J, with 13 bases between. Per the germline V gene, CDR1 is KGHSH and CDR2 is LQKENI. The CDR3 length is 13 residues. CDR3 sequence (DNA): TGTGCCAGCTCACTCCGGAGGGGACCTGGCTACACCTTC. Translating it yields CASSLRRGPGYTF.

This clone has only one observation. The chain recombines TRBV18 with TRBJ1-5; D not resolved. V was cut by 8 bases and J by 0 bases, with 8 bases left in between. This CDR3 has 13 residues. Per the germline V gene, CDR1 is KGHSH and CDR2 is LQKENI. CDR3 loop: CASQAYSNQPQHF. CDR3 nucleotide sequence: TGTGCCAGCCAGGCTTATAGCAATCAGCCCCAGCATTTT.

V is TRBV3-1 (or the pseudogene TRBV3-2) and J is TRBJ2-3, with 11 bases aligning to TRBD2. The V gene's germline CDR1 is LGHDT and CDR2 YNNKEL (reference sequence). V was clipped by 8 bases and J by 3 bases; unmatched bases: 7. The CDR3 spans 15 residues. CDR3 residues: CASRFTSGRTDTQYF. In nucleotides, the CDR3 is TGTGCCAGCCGCTTCACTAGCGGGAGAACAGATACGCAGTATTTT.

This clone occurred once. The J gene is TRBJ1-5, the V gene TRBV6-5; maybe TRBD1 (6 bases). The CDR3 extends over 14 amino acids. Germline CDR1 and CDR2: MNHEY and SVGAGI. V was shortened by 6 bases and J by 6 bases, with 15 bases between the two germline ends. The DNA for the CDR3 is TGTGCCAGCAGCGATGTGAGAGGGGGTCAGCCCCAGCATTTT. Amino acids: CASSDVRGGQPQHF.

This rearrangement joins TRBV5-6 to TRBJ2-7; possible D gene TRBD2, 5 bases. Germline V gene data show CDR1 as SGHDT and CDR2 as YYEEEE. Trimming cost V 3 bases and J 2 bases, with 15 bases left between them. This CDR3 has 15 amino acids. CDR3 sequence reads: CASSSLRGSPYEQYF. CDR3 coding DNA: TGTGCCAGCAGCTCCTTACGCGGGTCCCCCTACGAGCAGTACTTC. Filled out from reference TRBV5-6 and TRBJ2-7, the complete variable domain reads DAGVTQSPTHLIKTRGQQVTLRCSPKSGHDTVSWYQQALGQGPQFIFQYYEEEERQRGNFPDRFSGHQFPNYSSELNVNALLLGDSALYLCASSSLRGSPYEQYFGPGTRLTVT.

The genes are TRBV9 and TRBJ1-4; 7 bases are a match to TRBD1. The CDR3 runs to 15 residues. CDR1 is SGDLS and CDR2 is YYNGEE in the germline V gene. The J segment lost 3 bases and the V segment lost 6 bases, leaving 8 bases of the junction unmatched. The chain's CDR3 is CASNLKGQPNEKLFF. CDR3 in DNA: TGTGCCAGCAACCTGAAGGGACAGCCTAATGAAAAACTGTTTTTT.

The chain is built from TRBV4-1 and TRBJ1-4, with a possible D match to TRBD1 (5 bases). V was trimmed by 3 bases and J by 7 bases, leaving 9 bases between them. The CDR3 spans 13 residues. Germline V gene sequence: CDR1 MGHRA, CDR2 YSYEKL. CDR3 DNA: TGCGCCAGCAGCCAGGTAACAGGTGAAAAACTGTTTTTT. Protein sequence: CASSQVTGEKLFF.

This chain connects TRBV9 to TRBJ1-2; D is possibly TRBD1 (5 bases). V gave up 0 bases and J gave up 4 bases, with 13 bases separating them. Germline V lookup: CDR1 SGDLS, CDR2 YYNGEE. The CDR3 is 15 residues long. The CDR3 coding sequence is TGTGCCAGCAGCGTAGCGGGGGTCGAGAGCTATGGCTACACCTTC. Translation: CASSVAGVESYGYTF.

This rearrangement joins TRBV12-3 or TRBV12-4 to TRBJ1-3; D gene unclear. This CDR3 has 13 residues. Trimming left V 5 bases short and J 3 bases short, with 8 bases between. The DNA of the CDR3 is TGTGCCAGCAGTCTGGTACTTGGAAACACCATATATTTT. Its protein product is CASSLVLGNTIYF.